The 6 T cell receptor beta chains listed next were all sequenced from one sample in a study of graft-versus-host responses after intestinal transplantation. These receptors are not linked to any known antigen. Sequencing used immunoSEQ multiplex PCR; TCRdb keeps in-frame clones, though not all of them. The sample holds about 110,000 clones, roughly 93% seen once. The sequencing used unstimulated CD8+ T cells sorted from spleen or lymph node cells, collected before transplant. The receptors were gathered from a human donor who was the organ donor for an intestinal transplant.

The CDR3 bases are TGTGCCAGCAGCTTTAGCGGGAGGGGAGAGACCCAGTACTTC. Residues: CASSFSGRGETQYF. The chain has TRBV7-2 and TRBJ2-5; the match to TRBD2 covers 11 bases. Per germline, CDR1 SGHTA and CDR2 FQGNSA. The J segment lost 4 bases and the V segment lost 3 bases, leaving 1 base of the junction unmatched. The CDR3 covers 14 residues.

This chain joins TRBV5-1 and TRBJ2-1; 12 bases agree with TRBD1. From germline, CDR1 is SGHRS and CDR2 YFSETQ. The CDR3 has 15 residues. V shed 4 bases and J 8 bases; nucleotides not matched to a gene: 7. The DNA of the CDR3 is TGCGCCAGCAGCGGAACCCGGGACAGGGGGCATGAGCAGTTCTTC. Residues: CASSGTRDRGHEQFF.

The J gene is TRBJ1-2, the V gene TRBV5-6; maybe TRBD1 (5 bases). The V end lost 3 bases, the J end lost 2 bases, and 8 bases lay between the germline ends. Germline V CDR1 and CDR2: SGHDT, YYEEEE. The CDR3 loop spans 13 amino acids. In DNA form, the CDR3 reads TGTGCCAGCAGCTCGGGGGGGAACTATGGCTACACCTTC. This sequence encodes CASSSGGNYGYTF.

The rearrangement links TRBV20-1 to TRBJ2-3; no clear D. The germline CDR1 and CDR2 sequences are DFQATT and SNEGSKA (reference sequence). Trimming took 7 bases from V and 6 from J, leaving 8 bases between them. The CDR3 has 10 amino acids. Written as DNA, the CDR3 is TGCAGTGGGACGGAGGATACGCAGTATTTT. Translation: CSGTEDTQYF.

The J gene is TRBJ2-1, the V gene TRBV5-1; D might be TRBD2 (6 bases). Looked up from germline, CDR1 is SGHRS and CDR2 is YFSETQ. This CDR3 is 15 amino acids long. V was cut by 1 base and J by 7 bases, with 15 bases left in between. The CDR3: CASSLYRDFLNEQFF. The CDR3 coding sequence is TGCGCCAGCAGCTTGTACCGGGACTTCTTAAATGAGCAGTTCTTC.

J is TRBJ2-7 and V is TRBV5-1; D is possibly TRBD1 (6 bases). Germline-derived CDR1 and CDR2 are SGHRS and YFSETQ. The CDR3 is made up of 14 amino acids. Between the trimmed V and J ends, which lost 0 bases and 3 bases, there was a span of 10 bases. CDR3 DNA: TGCGCCAGCAGCTTGGAGGCAGGGGACTACGAGCAGTACTTC. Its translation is CASSLEAGDYEQYF.